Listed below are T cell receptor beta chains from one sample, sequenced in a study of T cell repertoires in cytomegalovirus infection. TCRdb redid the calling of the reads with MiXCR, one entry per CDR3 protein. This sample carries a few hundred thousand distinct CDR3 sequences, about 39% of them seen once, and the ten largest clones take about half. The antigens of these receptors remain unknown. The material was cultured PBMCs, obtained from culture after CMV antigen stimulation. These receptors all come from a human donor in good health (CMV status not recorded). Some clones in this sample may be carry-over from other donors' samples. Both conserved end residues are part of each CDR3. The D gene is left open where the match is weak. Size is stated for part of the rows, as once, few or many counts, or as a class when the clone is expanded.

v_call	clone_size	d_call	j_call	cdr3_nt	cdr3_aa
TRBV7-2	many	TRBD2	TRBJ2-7	TGTGCCAGCAGCTTATGGCGTAGCGGGGTGATAGAGCAGTACTTC	CASSLWRSGVIEQYF
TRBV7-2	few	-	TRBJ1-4	TGTGCCAGCAGCTTAGCGCTGAGGGCGGGTGAAAAACTGTTTTTT	CASSLALRAGEKLFF
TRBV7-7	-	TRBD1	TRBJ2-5	TGTGCCAGCAGCTCAGGGGGCGAAGAGACCCAGTACTTC	CASSSGGEETQYF
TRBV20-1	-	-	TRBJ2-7	TGCAGTGCTAGTTTTTTTGCCCTGGGCACCTACGAGCAGTACTTC	CSASFFALGTYEQYF
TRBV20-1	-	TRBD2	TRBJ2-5	TGCAGCGTTACTAGCGGGAGTAATGGAGAGACCCAGTACTTC	CSVTSGSNGETQYF
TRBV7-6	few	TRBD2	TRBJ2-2	TGTGCGGGCGGGAGGGAGAACACCGGGGAGCTGTTTTTT	CAGGRENTGELFF
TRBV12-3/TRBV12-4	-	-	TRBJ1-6	TGTGCCAGCAGTCTCCGGGGGGGGGGCAGGGTAAATTCACCCCTCCACTTT	CASSLRGGGRVNSPLHF
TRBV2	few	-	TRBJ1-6	TGTGCCAGCAGTGACACAAATAATTCACCCCTCCACTTT	CASSDTNNSPLHF
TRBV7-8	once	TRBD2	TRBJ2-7	TGTGCCAGCAGCTTTTCCAGGACTAGCGGGACATCTTACGAGCAGTACTTC	CASSFSRTSGTSYEQYF
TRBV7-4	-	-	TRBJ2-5	TGTGCCAGCAGCCGCCCGACTCTAATCCAAGAGACCCAGTACTTC	CASSRPTLIQETQYF
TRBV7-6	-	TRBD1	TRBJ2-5	TGTGCCAGCAGCTTGACAGGGCAAGAGCCCCAGTACTTC	CASSLTGQEPQYF
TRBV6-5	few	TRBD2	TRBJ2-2	TGTGCCAGCAGTTGGGCTAGCGGGGGGACCGGGGAGCTGTTTTTT	CASSWASGGTGELFF
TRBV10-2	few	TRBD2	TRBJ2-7	TGCGCCAGTCGGGACTATGACTACGAGCAGTACTTC	CASRDYDYEQYF
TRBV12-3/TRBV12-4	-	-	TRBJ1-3	TGTGCCAGCAGTTTCTACGGGGGCGCTTCTGGAAACACCATATATTTT	CASSFYGGASGNTIYF
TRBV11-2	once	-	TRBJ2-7	TGTGCCAGCAGCTCGTTTCTACCCTACGAGCAGTACTTC	CASSSFLPYEQYF
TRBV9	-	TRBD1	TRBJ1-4	TGTGCCAGCAGCAAAACAGGGGGCGCTTGGGAAAAACTGTTTTTT	CASSKTGGAWEKLFF
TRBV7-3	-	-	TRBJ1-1	TGTGCCAGCAGTTCAACTAATCGGACCAGTCGGGCTGAAGCTTTCTTT	CASSSTNRTSRAEAFF
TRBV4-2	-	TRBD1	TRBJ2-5	TGTGCCAGCAGCCAAGATGAGGCCACAGGGGTGGGGTCCCGAGAGACCCAGTACTTC	CASSQDEATGVGSRETQYF
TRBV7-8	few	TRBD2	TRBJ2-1	TGTGCCAGCAGATCCTCCGGGACTACGACTTATGAGCAGTTCTTC	CASRSSGTTTYEQFF
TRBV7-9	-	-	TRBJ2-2	TGTGCCGGAACAGGGACGAACACCGGGGAGCTGTTTTTT	CAGTGTNTGELFF
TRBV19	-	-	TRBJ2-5	TGTGCCAGTAGTTTTGTCGCTAAAGAGACCCAGTACTTC	CASSFVAKETQYF
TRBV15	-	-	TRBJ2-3	TGTGCCACCAGCAGCCTCTCCGCGGGTGGGGATACGCAGTATTTT	CATSSLSAGGDTQYF